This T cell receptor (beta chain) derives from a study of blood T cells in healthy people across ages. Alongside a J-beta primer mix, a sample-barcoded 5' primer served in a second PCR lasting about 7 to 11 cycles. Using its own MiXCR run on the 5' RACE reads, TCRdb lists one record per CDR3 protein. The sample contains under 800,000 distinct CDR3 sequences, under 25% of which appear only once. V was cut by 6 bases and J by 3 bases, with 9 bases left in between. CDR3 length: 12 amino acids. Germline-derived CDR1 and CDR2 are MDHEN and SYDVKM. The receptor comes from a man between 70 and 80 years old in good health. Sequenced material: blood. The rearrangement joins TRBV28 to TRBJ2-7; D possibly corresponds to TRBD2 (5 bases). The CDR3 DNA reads TGTGCCAGCAGGTCGAGGGACTACGAGCAGTACTTC. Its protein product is CASRSRDYEQYF.